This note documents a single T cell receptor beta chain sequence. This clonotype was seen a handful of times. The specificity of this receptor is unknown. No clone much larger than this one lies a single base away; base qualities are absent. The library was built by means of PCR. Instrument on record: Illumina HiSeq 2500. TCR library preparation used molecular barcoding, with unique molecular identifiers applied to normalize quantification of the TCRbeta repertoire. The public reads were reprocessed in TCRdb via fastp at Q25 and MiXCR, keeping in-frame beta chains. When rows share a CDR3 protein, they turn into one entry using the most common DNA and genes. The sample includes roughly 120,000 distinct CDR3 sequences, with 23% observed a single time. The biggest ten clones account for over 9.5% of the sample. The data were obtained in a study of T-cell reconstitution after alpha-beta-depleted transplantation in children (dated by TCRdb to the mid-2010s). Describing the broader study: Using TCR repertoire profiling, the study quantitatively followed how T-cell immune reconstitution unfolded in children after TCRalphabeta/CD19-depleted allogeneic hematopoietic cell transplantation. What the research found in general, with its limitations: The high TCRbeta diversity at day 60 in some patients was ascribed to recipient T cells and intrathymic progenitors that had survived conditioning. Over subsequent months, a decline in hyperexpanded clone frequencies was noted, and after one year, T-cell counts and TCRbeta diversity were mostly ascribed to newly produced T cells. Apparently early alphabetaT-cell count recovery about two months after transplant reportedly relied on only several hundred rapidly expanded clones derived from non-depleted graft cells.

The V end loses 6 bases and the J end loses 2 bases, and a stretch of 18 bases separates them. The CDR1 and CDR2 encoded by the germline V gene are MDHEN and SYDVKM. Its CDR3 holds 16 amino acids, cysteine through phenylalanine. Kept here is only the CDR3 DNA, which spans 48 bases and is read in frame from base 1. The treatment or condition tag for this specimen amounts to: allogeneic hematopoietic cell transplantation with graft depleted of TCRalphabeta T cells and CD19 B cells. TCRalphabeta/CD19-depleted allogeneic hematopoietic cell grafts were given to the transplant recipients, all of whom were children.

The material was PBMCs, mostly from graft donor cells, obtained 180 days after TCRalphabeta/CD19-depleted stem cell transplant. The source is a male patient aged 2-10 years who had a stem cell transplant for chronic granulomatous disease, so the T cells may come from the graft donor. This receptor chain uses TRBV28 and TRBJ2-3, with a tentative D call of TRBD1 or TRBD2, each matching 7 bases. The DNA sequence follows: TGTGCCAGCAGCTCTCAGGGGGGGAGGAACACAGATACGCAGTATTTT. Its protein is CASSSQGGRNTDTQYF.